This TCR beta chain came from a study of T cell repertoires in cytomegalovirus infection. At the level of the study: It was the public TCR beta signatures that indicated both CMV infection and matching HLA type.

The germline gives CDR1 LNHNV, CDR2 YYDKDF (reference sequence). Trimming took off 1 base at V and 4 bases at J, with 11 bases between the two ends. This CDR3 has 15 amino acids. Turning to this clonotype: Its target is unknown.

Whole-study findings and limits: The ex vivo response showed dominance by HLA-C-restricted CMV-specific TCR beta clonotypes. Cumulated frequencies of public TCR beta families served to identify carriers of CMV plus the relevant HLA.

Each CDR3 protein gets one entry after TCRdb re-called the reads with MiXCR. This sample has 35,000 to 55,000 distinct CDR3 sequences; about 20% occur once, and the top ten carry approximately 17%. The material sequenced was PBMCs, sequenced either directly or after in vitro stimulation (not recorded which). This chain links TRBV15 with TRBJ2-1; the D call may be TRBD1 or TRBD2 (5 bases each). This receptor was obtained from a human donor in good health (CMV status not recorded). Some clones in this sample may be carry-over from other donors' samples. CDR3 sequence reads: CATSRAGTSYNEQFF. CDR3 bases: TGTGCCACCAGCAGAGCCGGGACCTCGTACAATGAGCAGTTCTTC.